The 24 T cell receptor beta chains below were found in one sample sequenced in a study of T cells in Graves' hyperthyroidism and ophthalmopathy. Amplified TCR beta CDR3 regions came from RNA transcripts. The HTBI primer set served for first-round RT-PCR of the TCR CDR3. Each CDR3 protein is one row after TCRdb ran MiXCR on the multiplex PCR reads. The repertoire holds some 600,000 distinct CDR3 sequences, with 40% to 55% as singletons. The sequenced sample consisted of peripheral blood or thyroid tissue (not recorded which). All receptors derive from a woman younger than 30 with Graves' hyperthyroidism.

The V and J genes are TRBV5-1 and TRBJ1-2, with D tentatively TRBD1 (5 bases). The V end lost 5 bases, the J end lost 12 bases, and 17 bases lay between the germline ends. CDR1 is SGHRS and CDR2 is YFSETQ in the germline V gene. This CDR3 region has 12 residues. The DNA for the CDR3 is TGCGCCAGCAGACCAACCGGGGCGGGCCACACCTTC. This gives the protein CASRPTGAGHTF.

This chain links TRBV11-1 with TRBJ2-5; D ambiguous. The CDR3 length is 14 residues. Per the germline V gene, CDR1 is SGHAT and CDR2 is FQDESV (reference sequence). V was cut by 7 bases and J by 1 base, with 13 bases left in between. The CDR3 DNA follows: TGTGCCAGCATGAGCAGGCACAGCCAAGAGACCCAGTACTTC. It codes for CASMSRHSQETQYF.

About this clonotype itself: The junction and the germline gene differ at one end; a read error may be behind it. This rearrangement joins TRBV7-8 to TRBJ2-7, with TRBD2 matching 11 bases. Germline CDR1 reads SGHVS; CDR2 reads FQNEAQ. The CDR3 runs to 15 residues. CDR3 loop: CASSLGLAENYERYF. CDR3 DNA sequence: TGTGCCAGCAGCTTGGGACTAGCGGAAAACTACGAGCGGTACTTC.

The sample holds one count of this clonotype. The chain carries TRBV19 and TRBJ2-2; 7 bases line up with TRBD2. Germline V gives CDR1 LNHDA, CDR2 SQIVND (reference sequence). CDR3 length: 16 amino acids. With V trimmed by 2 bases and J by 4 bases, 7 bases remained unmatched. The CDR3 is CASSIRAGESTGELFF. DNA for the CDR3: TGTGCCAGTAGTATACGGGCGGGAGAGAGCACCGGGGAGCTGTTTTTT.

The chain combines TRBV2 with TRBJ1-1, with a possible D match to TRBD1 (6 bases). This CDR3 comprises 17 residues. Per germline, CDR1 SNHLY and CDR2 FYNNEI. V lost 2 bases and J lost 0, with 16 bases in between. This CDR3 reads CASSEKDGTFLNTEAFF. The CDR3 coding sequence is TGTGCCAGCAGTGAAAAGGATGGGACATTTTTGAACACTGAAGCTTTCTTT. The whole variable domain, remainder taken from reference TRBV2 and TRBJ1-1, is EPEVTQTPSHQVTQMGQEVILRCVPISNHLYFYWYRQILGQKVEFLVSFYNNEISEKSEIFDDQFSVERPDGSNFTLKIRSTKLEDSAMYFCASSEKDGTFLNTEAFFGQGTRLTVV.

This clonotype showed up just a few times. The CDR3 protein is CASSRTYGMPDEQYF. The CDR3, as DNA: TGTGCCAGCAGCCGGACATATGGGATGCCGGACGAGCAGTACTTC. The chain couples TRBV2 to TRBJ2-7, with a weak D call TRBD1 (5 bases). This CDR3 is built from 15 residues. Germline CDR1 is SNHLY and CDR2 is FYNNEI. Trimming took 6 bases from V and 5 from J, leaving 20 bases between them.

The chain has TRBV15 and TRBJ1-6; possible D gene TRBD1, 5 bases. Trimming removed 0 bases at V and 19 bases at J, with 13 bases between. Germline lookup yields CDR1 LNHNV and CDR2 YYDKDF (reference sequence). The CDR3 is made up of 12 amino acids. The CDR3 nucleotides are TGTGCCACCAGCAGAGAGGGAGGGGATCGGCACTTT. Translating it yields CATSREGGDRHF.

The chain uses TRBV12-3 or TRBV12-4 and TRBJ2-2; TRBD2 matches at 10 bases. After removal of 1 base from V and 7 bases from J, the junction contained 3 bases not matched to a gene. The CDR3 is made up of 15 amino acids. The CDR3 reads CASSLGSGRIGELFF. The CDR3 region has the DNA TGTGCCAGCAGTTTAGGTAGCGGGAGGATCGGGGAGCTGTTTTTT.

The chain couples TRBV7-3 to TRBJ1-2, with TRBD1 matching over 7 bases. The length of the CDR3 is 14 residues. The germline CDR1 and CDR2 sequences are SGHTA and FQGTGA. Trimming cost V 4 bases and J 4 bases; bases outside gene matches: 6. CDR3 in amino acids: CASSWSGQPYGYTF. CDR3 DNA sequence: TGTGCCAGCAGCTGGTCGGGACAGCCCTATGGCTACACCTTC.

This rearrangement joins TRBV19 to TRBJ1-6; perhaps TRBD1 as D (5 bases). This CDR3 is 17 amino acids long. V shed 5 bases and J shed 7 bases, with 21 bases lying between them. Germline V gene sequence: CDR1 LNHDA, CDR2 SQIVND (reference sequence). The CDR3 DNA is TGTGCCAGTAGTCGGCGACAGCAGGCTATAAAGAATTCACCCCTCCACTTT. Amino acid sequence: CASSRRQQAIKNSPLHF.

This clonotype showed up many times. This chain joins TRBV29-1 and TRBJ1-5; D ambiguous. The germline V and J ends were trimmed by 7 bases and 6 bases, with 16 bases remaining between them. The CDR3 extends over 13 amino acids. From germline, CDR1 is SQVTM and CDR2 ANQGSEA. Here the CDR3 reads CSGQISPLQPQHF. The DNA for the CDR3 is TGCAGCGGGCAGATTAGCCCACTTCAGCCCCAGCATTTT.

CDR3 region: CASIPKGAGSPLHF. The CDR3 DNA is TGTGCCAGCATTCCGAAAGGGGCAGGGTCACCCCTCCACTTT. The rearrangement uses TRBV25-1 and TRBJ1-6; weak D call: TRBD1 (5 bases). The CDR3 length is 14 residues. Trimming took 7 bases from V and 10 from J, leaving 17 bases between them. Germline CDR1 is MGHDK and CDR2 is SYGVNS.

This clonotype has more than one count but fewer than ten. This chain links TRBV7-2 with TRBJ2-2, with 10 nucleotides matching TRBD2. CDR3 size: 15 residues. V trimming: 11 bases; J trimming: 2 bases; junction bases outside the gene matches: 8. Germline values: CDR1 SGHTA, CDR2 FQGNSA. This CDR3 is CAVAGTSVNTGELFF. CDR3 nucleotides: TGTGCCGTAGCCGGGACTAGCGTTAACACCGGGGAGCTGTTTTTT. Looking up the rest from reference TRBV7-2 and TRBJ2-2 gives the full variable domain: GAGVSQSPSNKVTEKGKDVELRCDPISGHTALYWYRQSLGQGLEFLIYFQGNSAPDKSGLPSDRFSAERTGGSVSTLTIQRTQQEDSAVYLCAVAGTSVNTGELFFGEGSRLTVL.

The chain uses TRBV29-1 and TRBJ2-5, with D perhaps TRBD1 (6 bases). Trimming shortened V by 0 bases and J by 5 bases, and 10 bases separated the two germline ends. This CDR3 has 13 amino acids. Germline loops: CDR1 SQVTM, CDR2 ANQGSEA. In DNA form, the CDR3 reads TGCAGCGTTGAAGACCAGGGGTCGGAGACCCAGTACTTC. This gives the protein CSVEDQGSETQYF.

This chain uses TRBV5-1 with TRBJ2-5, with no clear D. Germline-derived CDR1 and CDR2 are SGHRS and YFSETQ. CDR3 length equals 12 residues. Trimming removed 3 bases at V and 6 bases at J, with 9 bases between. CDR3 DNA: TGCGCCAGCAGCTCTCACCGACAGACCCAGTACTTC. Protein sequence: CASSSHRQTQYF.

This clonotype appeared a few times. The rearrangement links TRBV7-3 to TRBJ2-7; 8 bases are shared with TRBD1. Germline CDR1 is SGHTA and CDR2 is FQGTGA. This CDR3 contains 15 residues. The ends lost 1 base at V and 4 bases at J; junction bases unmatched: 6. This CDR3 reads CASSLSPGGEYEQYF. The CDR3 DNA reads TGTGCCAGCAGCTTAAGTCCAGGGGGCGAATACGAGCAGTACTTC.

This clonotype was picked up many times. The rearrangement links TRBV9 to TRBJ1-1; D is uncertain. The germline gives CDR1 SGDLS, CDR2 YYNGEE. The CDR3 length is 14 residues. Trimming removed 0 bases from V and 0 bases from J, with 6 bases in between. The CDR3 region has the DNA TGTGCCAGCAGCGTAGGACGGATGAACACTGAAGCTTTCTTT. It yields the protein CASSVGRMNTEAFF.

The rearrangement links TRBV14 to TRBJ2-7; D not resolved. The CDR3 has 13 residues. Germline loops: CDR1 SGHDN, CDR2 FVKESK. V lost 4 bases and J 4 bases, leaving 11 bases between the germline ends. CDR3 residues: CASSRDPRYEQYF. The CDR3 region has the DNA TGTGCCAGCAGCCGTGACCCCCGGTACGAGCAGTACTTC.

On this clonotype: At one of its ends the junction is not consistent with the germline gene, which may arise from a read error. The gene calls are TRBV7-9 and TRBJ1-3, with a possible D match to TRBD1 (6 bases). CDR3 size: 15 residues. The germline gives CDR1 SEHNR, CDR2 FQNEAQ (reference sequence). The CDR3 sequence: CASSHREDSGNTTYF. In DNA, the CDR3 is TGTGCCAGCAGTCACAGGGAGGACTCTGGAAACACCACATATTTT. Combining the CDR3 with reference TRBV7-9 and TRBJ1-3 gives the whole variable domain DTGVSQNPRHKITKRGQNVTFRCDPISEHNRLYWYRQTLGQGPEFLTYFQNEAQLEKSRLLSDRFSAERPKGSFSTLEIQRTEQGDSAMYLCASSHREDSGNTTYFGEGSWLTVV.

This chain links TRBV5-8 with TRBJ2-7; 11 bases are shared with TRBD2. CDR1 SGHTS and CDR2 YDEGEE come from the germline V gene. With 4 bases clipped from V and 5 bases from J, the junction kept 8 bases outside the gene matches. The CDR3 spans 15 residues. The CDR3 DNA sequence: TGTGCCAGCAGCCATACTAGCGGGAGATCTGACGAGCAGTACTTC. Its translation is CASSHTSGRSDEQYF.

The sample holds a few counts of this clonotype. The chain links TRBV2 to TRBJ2-7; either TRBD1 or TRBD2 may fit D (5 bases each). The length of the CDR3 is 14 residues. Germline CDR1 is SNHLY and CDR2 is FYNNEI. V shed 10 bases and J shed 6 bases, with 22 bases lying between them. CDR3 DNA: TGTGCCACGGATGGGCCGGGGCCCAACTTCGAGCAGTACTTC. Translating it yields CATDGPGPNFEQYF.

The chain recombines TRBV7-3 with TRBJ1-6; D gene unclear. The V gene's germline CDR1 is SGHTA and CDR2 FQGTGA. CDR3 length: 15 residues. V lost 5 bases to trimming and J lost 10 bases, with 18 bases between them. DNA for the CDR3: TGTGCCAGCAGCCTCGCCATTACTTGGGCCTCACCCCTCCACTTT. It specifies CASSLAITWASPLHF.

This clonotype has at least ten counts. The V call is TRBV7-8, the J call TRBJ1-5; D is unclear. V gave up 0 bases and J gave up 6 bases, with 6 bases separating them. The V gene's germline CDR1 is SGHVS and CDR2 FQNEAQ. The CDR3 loop spans 13 amino acids. CDR3 bases: TGTGCCAGCAGCTTAGCGTTGACTCAGCCCCAGCATTTT. Its protein product is CASSLALTQPQHF.

The J gene is TRBJ1-1, the V gene TRBV7-9; maybe TRBD1 (6 bases). The CDR3 length is 16 residues. V lost 5 bases to trimming and J lost 0 bases, with 16 bases between them. Germline V gene data show CDR1 as SEHNR and CDR2 as FQNEAQ (reference sequence). CDR3 protein: CASSRGRGAMNTEAFF. The CDR3 DNA reads as TGTGCCAGCAGCCGTGGTAGGGGGGCAATGAACACTGAAGCTTTCTTT.